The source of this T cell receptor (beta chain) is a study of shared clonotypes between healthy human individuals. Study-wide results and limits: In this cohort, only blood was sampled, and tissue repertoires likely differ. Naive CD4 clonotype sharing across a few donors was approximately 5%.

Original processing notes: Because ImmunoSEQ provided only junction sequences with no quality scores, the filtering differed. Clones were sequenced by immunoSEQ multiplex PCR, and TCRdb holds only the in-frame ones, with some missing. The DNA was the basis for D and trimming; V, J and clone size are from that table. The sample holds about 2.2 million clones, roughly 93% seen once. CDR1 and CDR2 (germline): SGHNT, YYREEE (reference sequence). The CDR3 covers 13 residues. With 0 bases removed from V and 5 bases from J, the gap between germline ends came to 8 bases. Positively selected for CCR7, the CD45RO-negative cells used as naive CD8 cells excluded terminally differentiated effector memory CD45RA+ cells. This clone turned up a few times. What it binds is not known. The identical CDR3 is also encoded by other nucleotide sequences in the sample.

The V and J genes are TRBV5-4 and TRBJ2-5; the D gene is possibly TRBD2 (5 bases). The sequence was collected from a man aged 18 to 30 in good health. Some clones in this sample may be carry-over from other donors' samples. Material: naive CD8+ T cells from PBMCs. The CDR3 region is CASSLEPGETQYF. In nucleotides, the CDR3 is TGTGCCAGCAGCTTGGAGCCGGGGGAGACCCAGTACTTC.